This T cell receptor (beta chain) appears in the sequencing data of a study of T-cell memory formation after mild COVID-19. Study-wide points: Day 15 to 85 contractors were CD4/CD8 balanced; later expanders leaned CD4+.

This clonotype has a count of ten or more. What it recognizes is unknown. TCRdb re-analysed the 5' RACE reads in MiXCR, keeping a single row per CDR3 protein. The sample includes some 180,000 distinct CDR3 sequences, about 18% of them seen just once. The sequencing input was PBMCs or a T cell subset sorted from them (not recorded which). The sequence came from a man younger than 30 who had mild COVID-19 (a few samples of this study predate the infection). Cell type and time point are not known.

CDR3 sequence (DNA): TGTGCCAGCAGCTTAATGGGAGGGGGTGAGCAGTTCTTC. Encoded protein: CASSLMGGGEQFF. V usage is TRBV7-3 and J usage is TRBJ2-1, with a tentative D call TRBD2 (7 bases). Germline V gene lookup returns CDR1 SGHTA and CDR2 FQGTGA. The CDR3 is made up of 13 amino acids. The V and J ends lost 1 base and 9 bases respectively, with 10 bases between them.